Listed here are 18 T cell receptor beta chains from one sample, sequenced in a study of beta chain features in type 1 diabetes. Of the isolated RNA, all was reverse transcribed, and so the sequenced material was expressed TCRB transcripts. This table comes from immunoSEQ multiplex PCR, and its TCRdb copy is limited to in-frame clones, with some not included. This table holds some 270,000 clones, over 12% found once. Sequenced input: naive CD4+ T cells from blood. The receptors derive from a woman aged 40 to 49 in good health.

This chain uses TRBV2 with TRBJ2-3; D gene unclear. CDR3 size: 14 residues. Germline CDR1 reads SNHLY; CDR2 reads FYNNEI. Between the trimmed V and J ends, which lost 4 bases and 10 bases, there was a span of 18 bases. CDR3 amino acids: CASSGDSTLPPQYF. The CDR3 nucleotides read TGTGCCAGCAGTGGTGACTCCACCCTACCGCCGCAGTATTTT. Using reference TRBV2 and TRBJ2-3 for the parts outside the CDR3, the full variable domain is EPEVTQTPSHQVTQMGQEVILRCVPISNHLYFYWYRQILGQKVEFLVSFYNNEISEKSEIFDDQFSVERPDGSNFTLKIRSTKLEDSAMYFCASSGDSTLPPQYFGPGTRLTVL.

The CDR3 region has the DNA TGTGCCAGTAGCCCGGACAGACCACAAGAGACCCAGTACTTC. Translating it yields CASSPDRPQETQYF. The chain couples TRBV19 to TRBJ2-5; D is perhaps TRBD1 (6 bases). Germline assignment: CDR1 LNHDA and CDR2 SQIVND (reference sequence). CDR3 length: 14 amino acids. V was clipped by 6 bases and J by 2 bases, with 13 bases between them.

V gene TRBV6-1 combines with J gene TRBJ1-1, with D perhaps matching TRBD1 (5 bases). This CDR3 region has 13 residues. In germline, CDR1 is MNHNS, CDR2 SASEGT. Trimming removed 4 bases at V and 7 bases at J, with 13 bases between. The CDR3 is CASSARTLGEAFF. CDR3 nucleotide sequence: TGTGCCAGCAGTGCCAGGACACTCGGTGAAGCTTTCTTT.

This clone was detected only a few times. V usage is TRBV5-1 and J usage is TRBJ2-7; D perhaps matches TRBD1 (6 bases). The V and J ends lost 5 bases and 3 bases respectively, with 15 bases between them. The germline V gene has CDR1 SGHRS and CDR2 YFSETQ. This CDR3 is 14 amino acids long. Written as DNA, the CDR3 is TGCGCCAGCAGACAAACGGGACAAGGCTACGAGCAGTACTTC. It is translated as CASRQTGQGYEQYF.

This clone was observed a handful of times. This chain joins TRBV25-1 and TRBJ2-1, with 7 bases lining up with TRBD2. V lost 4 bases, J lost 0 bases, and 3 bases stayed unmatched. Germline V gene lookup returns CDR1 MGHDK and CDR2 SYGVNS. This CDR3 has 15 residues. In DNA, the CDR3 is TGTGCCAGCAGTGCTCCTAGCGGCTCCTACAATGAGCAGTTCTTC. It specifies CASSAPSGSYNEQFF.

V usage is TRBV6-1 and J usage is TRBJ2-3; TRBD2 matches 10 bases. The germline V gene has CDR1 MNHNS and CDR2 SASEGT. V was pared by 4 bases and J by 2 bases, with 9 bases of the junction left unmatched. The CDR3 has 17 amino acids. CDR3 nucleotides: TGTGCCAGCAGTGTTTTGAGCGGGGGGGGCGACACAGATACGCAGTATTTT. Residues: CASSVLSGGGDTDTQYF.

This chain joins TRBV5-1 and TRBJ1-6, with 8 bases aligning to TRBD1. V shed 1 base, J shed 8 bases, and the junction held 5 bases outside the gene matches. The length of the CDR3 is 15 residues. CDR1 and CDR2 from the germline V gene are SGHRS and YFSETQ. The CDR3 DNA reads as TGCGCCAGCAGCTTGAGTCCAGGGGGCGATTCACCCCTCCACTTT. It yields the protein CASSLSPGGDSPLHF.

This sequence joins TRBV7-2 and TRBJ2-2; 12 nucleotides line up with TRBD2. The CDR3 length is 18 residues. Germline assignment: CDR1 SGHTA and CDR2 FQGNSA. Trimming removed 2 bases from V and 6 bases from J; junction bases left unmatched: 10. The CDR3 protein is CASSLFFRTSGAAGELFF. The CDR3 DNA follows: TGTGCCAGCAGCTTATTTTTCAGGACTAGCGGGGCGGCCGGGGAGCTGTTTTTT.

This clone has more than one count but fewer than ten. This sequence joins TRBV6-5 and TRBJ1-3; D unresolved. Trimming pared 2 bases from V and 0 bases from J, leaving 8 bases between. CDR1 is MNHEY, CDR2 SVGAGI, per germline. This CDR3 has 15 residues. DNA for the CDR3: TGTGCCAGCAGTTACCAAGCGTTCTCTGGAAACACCATATATTTT. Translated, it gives CASSYQAFSGNTIYF.

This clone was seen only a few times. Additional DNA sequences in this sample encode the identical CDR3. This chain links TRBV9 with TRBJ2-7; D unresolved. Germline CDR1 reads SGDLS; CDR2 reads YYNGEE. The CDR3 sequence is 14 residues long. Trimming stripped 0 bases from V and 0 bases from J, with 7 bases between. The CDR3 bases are TGTGCCAGCAGCGTAGGAACAGCCTCCTACGAGCAGTACTTC. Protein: CASSVGTASYEQYF.

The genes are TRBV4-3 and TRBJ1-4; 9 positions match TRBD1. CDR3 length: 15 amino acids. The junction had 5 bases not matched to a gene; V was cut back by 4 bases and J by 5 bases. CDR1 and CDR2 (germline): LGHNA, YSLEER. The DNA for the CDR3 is TGCGCCAGCAGCCCGGACAGGGGTCGAAATGAAAAACTGTTTTTT. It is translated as CASSPDRGRNEKLFF.

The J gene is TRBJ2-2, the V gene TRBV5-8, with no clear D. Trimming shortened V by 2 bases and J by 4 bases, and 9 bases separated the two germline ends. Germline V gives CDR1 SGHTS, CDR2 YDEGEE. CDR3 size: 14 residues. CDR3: CASSFSVLTGELFF. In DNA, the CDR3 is TGTGCCAGCAGCTTTAGTGTGCTCACCGGGGAGCTGTTTTTT. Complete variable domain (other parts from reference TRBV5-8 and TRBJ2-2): EAGVTQSPTHLIKTRGQQATLRCSPISGHTSVYWYQQALGLGLQFLLWYDEGEERNRGNFPPRFSGRQFPNYSSELNVNALELEDSALYLCASSFSVLTGELFFGEGSRLTVL.

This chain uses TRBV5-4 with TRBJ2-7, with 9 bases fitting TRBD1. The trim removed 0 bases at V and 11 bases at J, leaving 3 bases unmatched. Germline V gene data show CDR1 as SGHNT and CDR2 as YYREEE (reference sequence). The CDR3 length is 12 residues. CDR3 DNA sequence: TGTGCCAGCAGCTTGGCCGGGACAGGGAAGTACTTC. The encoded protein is CASSLAGTGKYF.

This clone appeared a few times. In nucleotides, the CDR3 is TGTGCCAGCACTGGGACACAGAACACTGAAGCTTTCTTT. It yields the protein CASTGTQNTEAFF. This chain connects TRBV7-9 to TRBJ1-1; tentatively, D is TRBD1 (6 bases). The germline CDR1 and CDR2 sequences are SEHNR and FQNEAQ (reference sequence). Trimming removed 7 bases from V and 1 base from J, with 10 bases in between. There are 13 residues in the CDR3.

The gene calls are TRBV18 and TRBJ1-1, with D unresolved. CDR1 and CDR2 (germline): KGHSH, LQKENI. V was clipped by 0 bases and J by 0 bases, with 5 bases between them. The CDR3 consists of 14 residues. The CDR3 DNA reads TGTGCCAGCTCACCACCGTCAGTGAACACTGAAGCTTTCTTT. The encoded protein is CASSPPSVNTEAFF.

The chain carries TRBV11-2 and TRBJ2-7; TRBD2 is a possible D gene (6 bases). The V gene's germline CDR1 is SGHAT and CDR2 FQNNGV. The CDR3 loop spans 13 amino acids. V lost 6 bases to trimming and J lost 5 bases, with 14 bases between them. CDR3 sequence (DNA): TGTGCCAGCAGACAGACGGGGGACCACGAGCAGTACTTC. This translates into CASRQTGDHEQYF. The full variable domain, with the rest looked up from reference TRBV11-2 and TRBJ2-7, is EAGVAQSPRYKIIEKRQSVAFWCNPISGHATLYWYQQILGQGPKLLIQFQNNGVVDDSQLPKDRFSAERLKGVDSTLKIQPAKLEDSAVYLCASRQTGDHEQYFGPGTRLTVT.

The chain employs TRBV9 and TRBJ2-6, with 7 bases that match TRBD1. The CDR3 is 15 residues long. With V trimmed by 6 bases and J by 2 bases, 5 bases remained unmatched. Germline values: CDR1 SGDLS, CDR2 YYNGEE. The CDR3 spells CASTPTGTGANVLTF. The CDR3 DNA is TGTGCCAGCACTCCGACAGGGACTGGGGCCAACGTCCTGACTTTC. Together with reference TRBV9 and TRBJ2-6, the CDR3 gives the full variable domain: DSGVTQTPKHLITATGQRVTLRCSPRSGDLSVYWYQQSLDQGLQFLIQYYNGEERAKGNILERFSAQQFPDLHSELNLSSLELGDSALYFCASTPTGTGANVLTFGAGSRLTVL.

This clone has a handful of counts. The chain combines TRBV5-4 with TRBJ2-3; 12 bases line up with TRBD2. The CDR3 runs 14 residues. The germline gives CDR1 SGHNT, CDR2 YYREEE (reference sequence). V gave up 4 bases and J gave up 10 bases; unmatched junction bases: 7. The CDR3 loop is CASSGLAGRRAQYF. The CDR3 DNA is TGTGCCAGCAGCGGACTAGCGGGGAGGCGGGCGCAGTATTTT.